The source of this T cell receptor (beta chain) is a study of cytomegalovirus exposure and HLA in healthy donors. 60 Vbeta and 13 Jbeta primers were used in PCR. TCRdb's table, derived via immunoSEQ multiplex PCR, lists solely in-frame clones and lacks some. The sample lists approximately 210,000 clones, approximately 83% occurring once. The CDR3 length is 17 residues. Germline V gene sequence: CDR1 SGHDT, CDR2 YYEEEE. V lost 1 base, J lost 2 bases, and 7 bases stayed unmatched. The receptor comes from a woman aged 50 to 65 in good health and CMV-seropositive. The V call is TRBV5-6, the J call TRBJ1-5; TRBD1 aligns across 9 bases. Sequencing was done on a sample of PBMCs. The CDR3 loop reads CASSLHRGQWGNQPQHF. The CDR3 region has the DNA TGTGCCAGCAGCTTGCACAGGGGGCAATGGGGCAATCAGCCCCAGCATTTT.